The 31 T cell receptor beta chains in this list originate from one sample, sequenced in a study of T cell responses to AZD1222 COVID-19 vaccine. Some clones are missing from TCRdb's copy, which holds only in-frame ones; the method was immunoSEQ multiplex PCR. Seen here are some 140,000 clones, approximately 90% observed once, and the top ten hold 5.5% to 6.5%. The sample in question was peripheral blood, obtained on day 0 of AZD1222 vaccination. The receptor set was obtained from an adult in good health.

The V and J genes are TRBV27 and TRBJ2-7; 7 bases fit TRBD1. CDR1 and CDR2 (germline): MNHEY, SMNVEV (reference sequence). CDR3 length: 14 residues. The ends lost 6 bases at V and 6 bases at J; junction bases unmatched: 11. DNA of the CDR3: TGTGCCAGCAGGTTGGGCAGGGGGTCCGGCGAGCAGTACTTC. Its protein product is CASRLGRGSGEQYF.

The chain has TRBV6-2 or TRBV6-3 and TRBJ2-2, with 9 bases lining up with TRBD1. Germline CDR1 is MNHEY and CDR2 is SVGEGT. V trimming: 2 bases; J trimming: 2 bases; junction bases outside the gene matches: 6. The CDR3 contains 17 residues. The CDR3 nucleotides read TGTGCCAGCAGTTACGTCGGGACAGGGTCAAACACCGGGGAGCTGTTTTTT. Its translation is CASSYVGTGSNTGELFF.

The rearrangement links TRBV5-4 to TRBJ2-3; TRBD2 matches 7 bases. With V trimmed by 3 bases and J by 5 bases, 15 bases remained unmatched. The CDR3 contains 17 residues. The germline gives CDR1 SGHNT, CDR2 YYREEE (reference sequence). CDR3 region: CASSSPRGGRAIDTQYF. The DNA of the CDR3 is TGTGCCAGCAGCTCCCCCCGGGGAGGGAGGGCCATAGATACGCAGTATTTT.

This rearrangement joins TRBV4-3 to TRBJ1-6; no firm D call. CDR1 and CDR2 (germline): LGHNA, YSLEER. The ends were cut back, 0 bases at V and 8 bases at J, with 14 bases in the middle. The CDR3 consists of 16 residues. CDR3 loop: CASSQDLAVGDSPLHF. CDR3 sequence (DNA): TGCGCCAGCAGCCAAGATCTTGCGGTTGGCGATTCACCCCTCCACTTT.

The chain couples TRBV6-7 to TRBJ2-7; tentatively, D is TRBD2 (6 bases). TRBV6-7 is sorted into the ORF group, with uncertain function. Trimming pared 7 bases from V and 2 bases from J, leaving 24 bases between. This CDR3 region has 17 residues. CDR3 sequence reads: CASKLRVSGVGTYEQYF. Written as DNA, the CDR3 is TGTGCCAGCAAGTTACGGGTGTCGGGGGTGGGGACCTACGAGCAGTACTTC.

Only a few counts were recorded for this clone. This chain uses TRBV11-3 with TRBJ1-1, with TRBD1 as a possible D gene (5 bases). The CDR3 contains 14 residues. Trimming stripped 5 bases from V and 5 bases from J, with 15 bases between. Germline CDR1 and CDR2: SGHNT and YENEEA. The CDR3 is CASSRGQGKTEAFF. DNA for the CDR3: TGTGCCAGCAGCCGGGGTCAGGGAAAAACTGAAGCTTTCTTT.

The J gene is TRBJ2-3, the V gene TRBV7-9, with 13 nucleotides matching TRBD2. The germline CDR1 and CDR2 sequences are SEHNR and FQNEAQ (reference sequence). There are 17 residues in the CDR3. Trimming cost V 3 bases and J 6 bases; bases outside gene matches: 9. The CDR3: CASSLGLAGSRGDTQYF. The CDR3 nucleotides read TGTGCCAGCAGCTTGGGACTAGCGGGAAGCAGAGGGGATACGCAGTATTTT.

The chain carries TRBV6-4 and TRBJ2-1; 11 positions match TRBD1. The junction had 5 bases not matched to a gene; V was cut back by 4 bases and J by 6 bases. CDR1 and CDR2 (germline): MRHNA, SNTAGT. This CDR3 is 15 amino acids long. The DNA for the CDR3 is TGTGCCAGCAGTGCAACCGGGACAGGGGGCAATGAGCAGTTCTTC. Translating it yields CASSATGTGGNEQFF.

The chain links TRBV19 to TRBJ2-7, with D perhaps matching TRBD2 (6 bases). This CDR3 has 12 amino acids. V shed 7 bases and J shed 7 bases, with 14 bases lying between them. Per the germline V gene, CDR1 is LNHDA and CDR2 is SQIVND (reference sequence). CDR3 region: CASNFAGTEQYF. The CDR3 DNA reads TGTGCCAGTAACTTTGCGGGGACGGAGCAGTACTTC.

This chain joins TRBV30 and TRBJ1-2, with D tentatively TRBD1 (6 bases). Germline values: CDR1 GTSNPN, CDR2 SVGIG (reference sequence). Trimming removed 0 bases at V and 8 bases at J, with 13 bases between. The CDR3 has 13 residues. CDR3 DNA sequence: TGTGCCTGGAGTGTAGGGGGGGCGCAAGGCTACACCTTC. Translating it yields CAWSVGGAQGYTF.

This chain joins TRBV3-1 (or the pseudogene TRBV3-2) and TRBJ1-2, with D perhaps matching TRBD1 (6 bases). Trimming cost V 3 bases and J 4 bases, with 15 bases left between them. CDR1 and CDR2 (germline): LGHDT, YNNKEL (reference sequence). The length of the CDR3 is 15 residues. The CDR3 nucleotides are TGTGCCAGCAGCCATCTCACAGGGCCACTCTATGGCTACACCTTC. It translates to CASSHLTGPLYGYTF.

This clone was seen only once. The rearrangement links TRBV19 to TRBJ1-1, with a tentative D call TRBD1 (6 bases). The CDR3 totals 15 residues. The ends were cut back, 5 bases at V and 1 base at J, with 14 bases in the middle. Germline V lookup: CDR1 LNHDA, CDR2 SQIVND (reference sequence). CDR3: CASSGDDRWNTEAFF. The DNA for the CDR3 is TGTGCCAGTAGTGGGGACGACAGGTGGAACACTGAAGCTTTCTTT. Supplemented by reference TRBV19 and TRBJ1-1, the full variable domain reads DGGITQSPKYLFRKEGQNVTLSCEQNLNHDAMYWYRQDPGQGLRLIYYSQIVNDFQKGDIAEGYSVSREKKESFPLTVTSAQKNPTAFYLCASSGDDRWNTEAFFGQGTRLTVV.

This sequence joins TRBV27 and TRBJ1-1; weak D call: TRBD1 (5 bases). Germline lookup yields CDR1 MNHEY and CDR2 SMNVEV (reference sequence). The CDR3 has 18 residues. Trimming removed 2 bases from V and 0 bases from J, with 19 bases in between. The CDR3 is CASSLRRGGGGMNTEAFF. CDR3 nucleotide sequence: TGTGCCAGCAGTTTAAGGCGGGGCGGGGGTGGGATGAACACTGAAGCTTTCTTT.

The chain links TRBV19 to TRBJ2-7; the D call may be TRBD1 or TRBD2 (5 bases each). Germline assignment: CDR1 LNHDA and CDR2 SQIVND (reference sequence). V lost 4 bases and J 6 bases, leaving 19 bases between the germline ends. This CDR3 is 15 amino acids long. In DNA form, the CDR3 reads TGTGCCAGTAGTAGGGGGATTCCGGCTAGGACCGAGCAGTACTTC. Translating it yields CASSRGIPARTEQYF.

The chain links TRBV28 to TRBJ1-5; 12 bases are shared with TRBD1. The CDR3 spans 19 residues. Trimming at V came to 11 bases and at J to 9 bases, leaving 26 bases not matched to a gene. Germline values: CDR1 MDHEN, CDR2 SYDVKM. The CDR3 protein is CAGNAWGTGGLLPFPPQHF. In nucleotides, the CDR3 is TGTGCCGGCAACGCATGGGGGACAGGGGGCCTCCTTCCCTTCCCGCCCCAGCATTTT.

The gene calls are TRBV2 and TRBJ1-5; D is uncertain. The V and J ends lost 0 bases and 13 bases respectively, with 13 bases between them. The germline V gene has CDR1 SNHLY and CDR2 FYNNEI. This CDR3 has 13 residues. The CDR3 spells CASSEAGAGPQHF. The CDR3, as DNA: TGTGCCAGCAGTGAAGCTGGAGCCGGGCCACAGCATTTT.

The rearrangement joins TRBV9 to TRBJ2-7, with D tentatively TRBD1 or TRBD2 (5 bases each). The germline V gene has CDR1 SGDLS and CDR2 YYNGEE. V lost 3 bases to trimming and J lost 2 bases, with 15 bases between them. CDR3 size: 15 residues. CDR3 coding DNA: TGTGCCAGCAGCGCCTCCTGGGACGGCCCCTACGAGCAGTACTTC. This gives the protein CASSASWDGPYEQYF.

The CDR3 DNA reads as TGTGCCAGCAGTCAACCAGGACCGGCAGAGCAGTTCTTC. Amino acid sequence: CASSQPGPAEQFF. The chain uses TRBV2 and TRBJ2-1; no definite D call. Trimming removed 5 bases from V and 10 bases from J, with 15 bases in between. CDR3 length equals 13 residues. Germline V lookup: CDR1 SNHLY, CDR2 FYNNEI.

The V and J genes are TRBV5-5 and TRBJ2-4; TRBD2 aligns across 13 bases. The germline V gene has CDR1 SGHKS and CDR2 YYEKEE (reference sequence). CDR3 length equals 20 residues. V was clipped by 4 bases and J by 1 base; unmatched bases: 14. The CDR3 loop reads CASSPIAGTSGVRAKNIQYF. CDR3 in DNA: TGTGCCAGCAGCCCTATTGCGGGGACTAGCGGGGTGAGGGCCAAAAACATTCAGTACTTC.

The chain combines TRBV18 with TRBJ2-5; 11 bases match TRBD2. CDR3 size: 14 residues. V shed 5 bases and J 2 bases; nucleotides not matched to a gene: 1. Germline loops: CDR1 KGHSH, CDR2 LQKENI. The CDR3 sequence: CASSGTSGQETQYF. CDR3 nucleotides: TGTGCCAGCTCAGGGACTAGCGGACAAGAGACCCAGTACTTC.

This chain links TRBV5-6 with TRBJ2-2; D not resolved. Trimming took off 0 bases at V and 5 bases at J, with 5 bases between the two ends. Germline V CDR1 and CDR2: SGHDT, YYEEEE. CDR3 length: 13 residues. CDR3 loop: CASSLGQTGELFF. CDR3 nucleotides: TGTGCCAGCAGCTTGGGGCAAACCGGGGAGCTGTTTTTT. Full variable domain (rest looked up from reference TRBV5-6 and TRBJ2-2): DAGVTQSPTHLIKTRGQQVTLRCSPKSGHDTVSWYQQALGQGPQFIFQYYEEEERQRGNFPDRFSGHQFPNYSSELNVNALLLGDSALYLCASSLGQTGELFFGEGSRLTVL.

The rearrangement joins TRBV18 to TRBJ2-1, with 8 positions matching TRBD1. The CDR3 extends over 15 amino acids. V shed 6 bases and J 5 bases; nucleotides not matched to a gene: 9. CDR1 is KGHSH, CDR2 LQKENI, per germline. The CDR3 loop is CASSTGGTGNNEQFF. For the CDR3, the DNA is TGTGCCAGCTCCACGGGCGGGACAGGTAACAATGAGCAGTTCTTC.

This chain uses TRBV3-1 (or the pseudogene TRBV3-2) with TRBJ1-1; D unresolved. The CDR3 has 20 residues. V was shortened by 0 bases and J by 0 bases, with 23 bases between the two germline ends. Germline CDR1 LGHDT, CDR2 YNNKEL (reference sequence). CDR3 sequence: CASSQDKWKTDLSLNTEAFF. The CDR3 DNA is TGTGCCAGCAGCCAAGATAAGTGGAAAACAGACCTATCTTTGAACACTGAAGCTTTCTTT.

For the CDR3, the DNA is TGCGCCAGCAGCTTAGGACCCCAGGGGGACACCGGGGAGCTGTTTTTT. It codes for CASSLGPQGDTGELFF. The chain links TRBV5-1 to TRBJ2-2, with TRBD1 matching 7 bases. The CDR3 extends over 16 amino acids. Germline CDR1 reads SGHRS; CDR2 reads YFSETQ. The V segment lost 2 bases and the J segment 3 bases; nucleotides outside the gene matches: 7.

The chain carries TRBV7-8 and TRBJ2-7; D may be TRBD2 (6 bases). This CDR3 has 14 amino acids. The V end lost 7 bases, the J end lost 1 base, and 14 bases lay between the germline ends. Germline loops: CDR1 SGHVS, CDR2 FQNEAQ. The CDR3 loop reads CASIDPGGSYEQYF. The CDR3, as DNA: TGTGCCAGCATCGATCCCGGGGGTTCCTACGAGCAGTACTTC.

This chain connects TRBV9 to TRBJ2-7, with a tentative D call TRBD1 (5 bases). The CDR3 is 17 amino acids. Germline V CDR1 and CDR2: SGDLS, YYNGEE. Trimming shortened V by 1 base and J by 0 bases, and 17 bases separated the two germline ends. The CDR3 DNA sequence: TGTGCCAGCAGCGTACTCTCAGGACACTGGATCTCCTACGAGCAGTACTTC. Translating gives CASSVLSGHWISYEQYF. Full variable domain (rest looked up from reference TRBV9 and TRBJ2-7): DSGVTQTPKHLITATGQRVTLRCSPRSGDLSVYWYQQSLDQGLQFLIQYYNGEERAKGNILERFSAQQFPDLHSELNLSSLELGDSALYFCASSVLSGHWISYEQYFGPGTRLTVT.

This chain connects TRBV5-1 to TRBJ2-7; D not resolved. V was pared by 0 bases and J by 4 bases, with 11 bases between. This CDR3 comprises 14 residues. CDR1 is SGHRS and CDR2 is YFSETQ in the germline V gene. The DNA for the CDR3 is TGCGCCAGCAGCTTGGCCCCTGACACATACGAGCAGTACTTC. Translated: CASSLAPDTYEQYF. The full variable domain, rest sourced from reference TRBV5-1 and TRBJ2-7, is KAGVTQTPRYLIKTRGQQVTLSCSPISGHRSVSWYQQTPGQGLQFLFEYFSETQRNKGNFPGRFSGRQFSNSRSEMNVSTLELGDSALYLCASSLAPDTYEQYFGPGTRLTVT.

The chain carries TRBV7-9 and TRBJ2-3, with 10 bases aligning to TRBD2. Germline CDR1 is SEHNR and CDR2 is FQNEAQ (reference sequence). V trimming: 5 bases; J trimming: 4 bases; junction bases outside the gene matches: 9. The CDR3 is 16 amino acids. Here the CDR3 DNA reads TGTGCCAGCAGCCCTCCTAGCGGGAGACGGGCAGATACGCAGTATTTT. This sequence encodes CASSPPSGRRADTQYF.

This chain joins TRBV7-3 and TRBJ1-2, with unresolved D. The CDR3 sequence is 14 residues long. Germline V gene data show CDR1 as SGHTA and CDR2 as FQGTGA. Trimming cost V 2 bases and J 3 bases, with 10 bases left between them. The CDR3 reads CASSLGVGDYGYTF. In DNA, the CDR3 is TGTGCCAGCAGCTTAGGAGTCGGAGACTATGGCTACACCTTC.

This rearrangement joins TRBV7-8 to TRBJ1-1; TRBD1 matches at 8 bases. The J segment lost 5 bases and the V segment lost 5 bases, leaving 7 bases of the junction unmatched. Germline assignment: CDR1 SGHVS and CDR2 FQNEAQ. This CDR3 is 14 amino acids long. CDR3 sequence: CASSRGQGRTEAFF. CDR3 nucleotide sequence: TGTGCCAGCAGCCGAGGACAGGGCAGGACTGAAGCTTTCTTT. Combining the CDR3 with reference TRBV7-8 and TRBJ1-1 gives the whole variable domain GAGVSQSPRYKVAKRGQDVALRCDPISGHVSLFWYQQALGQGPEFLTYFQNEAQLDKSGLPSDRFFAERPEGSVSTLKIQRTQQEDSAVYLCASSRGQGRTEAFFGQGTRLTVV.

The chain couples TRBV27 to TRBJ2-2, with 8 bases matching TRBD2. From germline, CDR1 is MNHEY and CDR2 SMNVEV (reference sequence). The ends lost 4 bases at V and 1 base at J; junction bases unmatched: 2. This CDR3 comprises 15 residues. Written as DNA, the CDR3 is TGTGCCAGCAGTTCGCTAGCGGGGAACACCGGGGAGCTGTTTTTT. Amino acids: CASSSLAGNTGELFF.